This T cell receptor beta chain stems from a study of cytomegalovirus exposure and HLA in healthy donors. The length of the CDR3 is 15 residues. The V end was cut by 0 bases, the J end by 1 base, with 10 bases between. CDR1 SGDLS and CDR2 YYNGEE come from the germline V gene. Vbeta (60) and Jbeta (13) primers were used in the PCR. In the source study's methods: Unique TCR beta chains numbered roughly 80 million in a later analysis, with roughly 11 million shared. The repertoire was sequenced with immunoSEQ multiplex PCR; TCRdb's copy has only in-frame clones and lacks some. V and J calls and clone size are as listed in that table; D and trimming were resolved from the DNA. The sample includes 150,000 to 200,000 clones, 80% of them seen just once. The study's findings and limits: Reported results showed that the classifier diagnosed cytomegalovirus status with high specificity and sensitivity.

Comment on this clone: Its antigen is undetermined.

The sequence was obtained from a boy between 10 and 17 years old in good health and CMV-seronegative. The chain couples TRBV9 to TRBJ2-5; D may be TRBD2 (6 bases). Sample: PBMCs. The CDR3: CASSVVGGIQETQYF. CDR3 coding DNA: TGTGCCAGCAGCGTAGTTGGGGGGATCCAAGAGACCCAGTACTTC.